The next 16 T cell receptor beta chains were all read from a single sample in a study of shared clonotypes between healthy human individuals. Repertoires were generated with immunoSEQ multiplex PCR, while TCRdb's copy carries only in-frame clones and drops some. Among under 85,000 clones listed, roughly three fifths were seen once. The sequenced sample was memory CD8+ T cells sorted from blood. Subset: CD45RO+ cells pooled with CCR7-negative TemRA cells. The receptors were gathered from a man aged 25 to 40 in good health.

As to this clone: One base separates it from a far larger clone, so it is likely a read error. Other DNA sequences within the sample encode an identical CDR3. V usage is TRBV6-4 and J usage is TRBJ2-3; TRBD2 matches 8 bases. Germline loops: CDR1 MRHNA, CDR2 SNTAGT. This CDR3 contains 15 residues. CDR3 sequence reads: CASSENSGNADTQYF. The CDR3 DNA is TGTGCCAGTAGTGAGAATAGCGGGAACGCAGATACGCAGTATTTT.

The CDR3 reads CASSLGTGDNQPQHF. CDR3 nucleotides: TGTGCCAGCAGCTTAGGGACAGGCGATAATCAGCCCCAGCATTTT. The chain carries TRBV7-8 and TRBJ1-5; TRBD1 matches at 7 bases. The CDR3 sequence is 15 residues long. The V and J ends lost 1 base and 4 bases, in that order; junction bases with no gene match: 4. Germline assignment: CDR1 SGHVS and CDR2 FQNEAQ.

V usage is TRBV5-5 and J usage is TRBJ2-2; D is unresolved. The V gene's germline CDR1 is SGHKS and CDR2 YYEKEE (reference sequence). The V end was cut by 0 bases, the J end by 5 bases, with 11 bases between. The CDR3 runs to 15 residues. This CDR3 is CASSLELAPTGELFF. The DNA of the CDR3 is TGTGCCAGCAGCTTGGAACTGGCGCCAACCGGGGAGCTGTTTTTT.

The rearrangement links TRBV27 to TRBJ2-7; 10 bases match TRBD1. V was clipped by 7 bases and J by 5 bases; unmatched bases: 14. Germline V gives CDR1 MNHEY, CDR2 SMNVEV (reference sequence). The CDR3 covers 16 residues. The CDR3 reads CASTANSDRGVHEQYF. CDR3 coding DNA: TGTGCCAGCACCGCGAATTCGGACAGGGGGGTCCACGAGCAGTACTTC.

This clone was found once. The chain links TRBV9 to TRBJ2-7, with 7 bases lining up with TRBD2. CDR1 is SGDLS and CDR2 is YYNGEE in the germline V gene. V lost 2 bases and J lost 2; bases outside the gene matches: 4. This CDR3 spans 14 amino acids. For the CDR3, the DNA is TGTGCCAGCAGCGTGGGCGGGGGTACCTACGAGCAGTACTTC. Its protein is CASSVGGGTYEQYF.

This chain uses TRBV4-2 with TRBJ2-1, with D unresolved. The CDR3 spans 12 residues. Germline-derived CDR1 and CDR2 are LGHNA and YNFKEQ. Between the trimmed V and J ends, which lost 3 bases and 5 bases, there was a span of 5 bases. For the CDR3, the DNA is TGTGCCAGCAGCCACACAAACAATGAGCAGTTCTTC. As protein: CASSHTNNEQFF.

The chain recombines TRBV27 with TRBJ2-5; either TRBD1 or TRBD2 may fit D (6 bases each). From germline, CDR1 is MNHEY and CDR2 SMNVEV (reference sequence). Trimming cost V 1 base and J 5 bases, with 17 bases left between them. The length of the CDR3 is 16 residues. CDR3 amino acids: CASSLYPTGAKETQYF. The CDR3 DNA follows: TGTGCCAGCAGTTTATACCCCACGGGGGCCAAGGAGACCCAGTACTTC.

J is TRBJ2-7 and V is TRBV6-4; TRBD1 might be the D (5 bases). The length of the CDR3 is 15 residues. V gave up 3 bases and J gave up 0 bases, with 12 bases separating them. Germline-derived CDR1 and CDR2 are MRHNA and SNTAGT. DNA for the CDR3: TGTGCCAGCAGTGAAGTCTGGCAGGGCTCCTACGAGCAGTACTTC. Amino acids: CASSEVWQGSYEQYF.

Of note for this clone: A far larger clone is just one base off, so this is likely a read error. The chain uses TRBV7-2 and TRBJ2-3; D ambiguous. CDR3 length: 11 amino acids. The germline V gene has CDR1 SGHTA and CDR2 FQGNSA. CDR3: CANSFTPWEYF. DNA for the CDR3: TGTGCCAACAGCTTTACGCCATGGGAGTATTTT.

This clone was seen more than once but under ten times. This CDR3 reads CASSLEDSQETQYF. The CDR3, as DNA: TGTGCCAGCAGCTTAGAGGACAGCCAAGAGACCCAGTACTTC. The J gene is TRBJ2-5, the V gene TRBV11-2, with D possibly TRBD1 on 6 matching bases. The CDR3 sequence is 14 residues long. V was shortened by 0 bases and J by 1 base, with 6 bases between the two germline ends. Per germline, CDR1 SGHAT and CDR2 FQNNGV.

This clone occurred a few times. The chain joins TRBV27 to TRBJ1-5; TRBD1 might be the D (5 bases). The V and J ends lost 5 bases and 1 base respectively, with 18 bases between them. The CDR3 has 17 residues. Germline lookup yields CDR1 MNHEY and CDR2 SMNVEV (reference sequence). DNA of the CDR3: TGTGCCAGCAGTCCCCGGCAGGGTTTCCTAAGCAATCAGCCCCAGCATTTT. Amino acid sequence: CASSPRQGFLSNQPQHF.

This clone was observed a few times. The chain combines TRBV4-1 with TRBJ2-7; D unresolved. V was pared by 0 bases and J by 1 base, with 10 bases between. In germline, CDR1 is MGHRA, CDR2 YSYEKL. This CDR3 contains 15 residues. The CDR3 DNA reads TGCGCCAGCAGCCAAGATCGCAGTGGATCCTACGAGCAGTACTTC. It is translated as CASSQDRSGSYEQYF.

This chain connects TRBV30 to TRBJ2-1; 9 positions agree with TRBD2. The V segment lost 4 bases and the J segment 8 bases; nucleotides outside the gene matches: 15. The CDR3 runs to 16 residues. CDR1 and CDR2 (germline): GTSNPN, SVGIG (reference sequence). The CDR3 region is CAWTPFAGGPVDEQFF. The CDR3 DNA reads TGTGCCTGGACACCCTTTGCGGGAGGGCCTGTAGATGAGCAGTTCTTC.

This clone has a single count. The CDR3 loop reads CASSFNYGYTF. The CDR3 region has the DNA TGTGCCAGTAGCTTTAACTATGGCTACACCTTC. This chain connects TRBV19 to TRBJ1-2; unclear D gene. The ends were cut back, 6 bases at V and 1 base at J, with 3 bases in the middle. Germline V gene data show CDR1 as LNHDA and CDR2 as SQIVND (reference sequence). The CDR3 totals 11 residues.

The CDR3 region has the DNA TGTGCCAGCAGCCAAGTCTACGGGAGGGCCAGAGATACGCAGTATTTT. Its protein is CASSQVYGRARDTQYF. The rearrangement joins TRBV14 to TRBJ2-3; 8 nucleotides align to TRBD2. The CDR3 runs to 16 residues. The J segment lost 5 bases and the V segment lost 1 base, leaving 8 bases of the junction unmatched. Per germline, CDR1 SGHDN and CDR2 FVKESK.

The chain joins TRBV5-1 to TRBJ2-3; unclear D gene. Germline CDR1 reads SGHRS; CDR2 reads YFSETQ. The CDR3 is made up of 13 amino acids. Trimming took off 4 bases at V and 4 bases at J, with 10 bases between the two ends. The CDR3 is CASSVGFPDTQYF. The CDR3 coding sequence is TGCGCCAGCAGCGTAGGTTTCCCAGATACGCAGTATTTT.